The rows below give T cell receptor beta chains drawn from one sample of a study of response to subunit inactivated influenza vaccine. TCRdb redid the calling of the RT-PCR reads with MiXCR, one entry per CDR3 protein. The sample has 550,000 to 800,000 distinct CDR3 sequences; about 15% are singletons. The starting material was PBMCs from blood, obtained 14 to 15 days before vaccination. These receptors were obtained from a man in his fifties who received an inactivated influenza vaccine. Each CDR3 is given with its conserved first and last residue. D genes are given only for firm matches. Where a row states a size, it is once, few, many or the class of an expanded clone; other rows omit it.

TRBV27,TRBJ2-5,NA,NA,CASSLSRGGGSETQYF,TGTGCCAGCAGTTTATCGAGGGGGGGGGGCTCGGAGACCCAGTACTTC
TRBV5-1,TRBJ2-5,few,NA,CASSHGQGTETQYF,TGCGCCAGCAGCCACGGGCAGGGGACAGAGACCCAGTACTTC
TRBV4-2,TRBJ2-3,few,TRBD1,CASSQEGGSSTDTQYF,TGTGCCAGCAGCCAAGAAGGGGGCTCTAGCACAGATACGCAGTATTTT
TRBV6-2/TRBV6-3,TRBJ1-5,NA,NA,CASSRDRDYQPQHF,TGTGCCAGCAGCCGGGACCGGGACTATCAGCCCCAGCATTTT
TRBV29-1,TRBJ2-3,few,TRBD2,CSVIGVAGGPTDTQYF,TGCAGCGTCATAGGCGTAGCGGGGGGCCCCACAGATACGCAGTATTTT
TRBV5-1,TRBJ2-1,NA,NA,CASAGESYNEQFF,TGCGCCAGCGCAGGGGAGTCCTACAATGAGCAGTTCTTC
TRBV28,TRBJ2-7,NA,NA,CASASRFVSLAYEQYF,TGTGCCAGCGCATCGAGATTCGTAAGTCTGGCCTACGAGCAGTACTTC
TRBV28,TRBJ2-5,few,TRBD1,CASSIDRGQQTQYF,TGTGCCAGCAGTATAGACAGGGGGCAACAGACCCAGTACTTC
TRBV24-1,TRBJ2-1,NA,NA,CATSGLGAYNEQFF,TGTGCCACCAGTGGACTAGGAGCTTACAATGAGCAGTTCTTC
TRBV7-9,TRBJ1-5,NA,NA,CASSFGGSHQPQHF,TGTGCCAGCAGCTTCGGCGGTTCCCATCAGCCCCAGCATTTT
TRBV20-1,TRBJ1-3,NA,NA,CSASESGNTIYF,TGCAGTGCTAGCGAATCTGGAAACACCATATATTTT
TRBV6-1,TRBJ2-1,NA,TRBD2,CASSEDRRLAGNNEQFF,TGTGCCAGCAGTGAAGACCGTCGGCTAGCGGGAAACAATGAGCAGTTCTTC
TRBV29-1,TRBJ1-2,few,NA,CSVEGSLPSGTF,TGCAGCGTTGAAGGATCTCTACCGTCGGGTACCTTC
TRBV12-3/TRBV12-4,TRBJ2-1,many,TRBD2,CASRISGGRRNEQFF,TGTGCCAGCAGGATCAGCGGGGGGCGAAGAAATGAGCAGTTCTTC
TRBV5-1,TRBJ2-7,many,NA,CASSPGDGAYEQYF,TGCGCCAGCAGCCCCGGAGACGGGGCCTACGAGCAGTACTTC
TRBV10-3,TRBJ2-7,few,NA,CAISGRADEQYF,TGTGCCATCAGTGGACGGGCGGACGAGCAGTACTTC
TRBV27,TRBJ2-4,NA,NA,CASSSGIIQYF,TGTGCCAGCAGTTCCGGTATAATTCAGTACTTC
TRBV5-5,TRBJ2-1,NA,NA,CASAGWASYNEQFF,TGTGCCAGCGCGGGGTGGGCCTCCTACAATGAGCAGTTCTTC
TRBV6-1,TRBJ1-1,many,TRBD1,CASTRQGMNTEAFF,TGTGCCAGCACCCGACAGGGGATGAACACTGAAGCTTTCTTT
TRBV2,TRBJ2-2,NA,NA,CASYRTGELFF,TGTGCCAGCTATCGGACCGGGGAGCTGTTTTTT